This T cell receptor beta chain was retrieved from a study of cytomegalovirus exposure and HLA in healthy donors. Study-level points and caveats: A later analysis, which compared TCR beta chains of equal frequency, found the HLA-associated ones more clonally expanded.

A note on this clone: Its antigen is unknown.

PCR used 60 Vbeta primers and 13 Jbeta primers. Produced via immunoSEQ multiplex PCR; TCRdb's table is partial and in-frame only. The top ten clones hold 2.5% to 3.5% of a sample with some 150,000 clones, roughly 80% of them seen once. Germline V gene lookup returns CDR1 MNHNY and CDR2 SVGAGI (reference sequence). After removal of 6 bases from V and 4 bases from J, the junction contained 8 bases not matched to a gene. The CDR3 has 15 amino acids. The source of this sequence is a woman in her 30s in good health and CMV-seronegative. Sequencing was performed on PBMCs. J is TRBJ2-7 and V is TRBV6-6; 11 nucleotides line up with TRBD1. The CDR3 nucleotides read TGTGCCAGCAGCCCCGGACAGGGGGCAATTTACGAGCAGTACTTC. Translated, it gives CASSPGQGAIYEQYF.